These 6 T cell receptor beta chains originate from one sample sequenced in a study of T cell repertoires in aging, cancer and after chemotherapy. Amplification of TCR beta used genomic DNA extracted from peripheral blood. TRB rearrangements spanning V, D and J were amplified using mixed TRB-A/B primers. TCRdb reprocessed the multiplex PCR reads via MiXCR and lists one record per CDR3 protein. The repertoire holds 10,000 to 15,000 distinct CDR3 sequences, 30% to 35% seen once, with around a tenth in the top ten. Sequencing was done on a sample of blood. All receptors derive from a human donor in good health. The donor label of this sample is uncertain.

V usage is TRBV7-9 and J usage is TRBJ1-6, with TRBD1 as a possible D gene (5 bases). CDR1 and CDR2 from the germline V gene are SEHNR and FQNEAQ (reference sequence). V was clipped by 6 bases and J by 7 bases, with 13 bases between them. There are 14 residues in the CDR3. CDR3 in amino acids: CASSSGRVNSPLHF. The CDR3, as DNA: TGTGCCAGCAGTTCCGGCAGGGTAAATTCACCCCTCCACTTT.

This chain connects TRBV4-2 to TRBJ2-3, with 11 bases fitting TRBD2. CDR1 and CDR2 from the germline V gene are LGHNA and YNFKEQ. This CDR3 is built from 15 residues. The V segment lost 6 bases and the J segment 1 base; nucleotides outside the gene matches: 3. The DNA of the CDR3 is TGTGCCAGCAGTGTACTAGCGGGGGGCACAGATACGCAGTATTTT. It specifies CASSVLAGGTDTQYF.

By sample fraction, this clonotype is medium-sized. The rearrangement links TRBV29-1 to TRBJ2-7, with D perhaps TRBD1 or TRBD2 (5 bases each). The CDR3 runs to 13 residues. Germline V gene lookup returns CDR1 SQVTM and CDR2 ANQGSEA. Between the trimmed V and J ends, which lost 6 bases and 4 bases, there was a span of 16 bases. The CDR3 loop reads CSVAGTGDYEQYF. CDR3 nucleotides: TGCAGCGTCGCCGGGACGGGTGATTACGAGCAGTACTTC.

This sequence joins TRBV10-3 and TRBJ1-6; D remains ambiguous. Trimming left V 2 bases short and J 5 bases short, with 4 bases between. The germline gives CDR1 ENHRY, CDR2 SYGVKD. This CDR3 has 13 amino acids. CDR3 nucleotides: TGTGCCATCAGTGAGAAGGATAATTCACCCCTCCACTTT. Translation gives CAISEKDNSPLHF.

This sequence joins TRBV5-4 and TRBJ1-3; TRBD1 matches 7 bases. This CDR3 is built from 15 residues. V lost 4 bases to trimming and J lost 1 base; unmatched junction nucleotides: 5. Per germline, CDR1 SGHNT and CDR2 YYREEE (reference sequence). The CDR3 DNA sequence: TGTGCCAGCAGCCCGGACAGGACGTCTGGAAACACCATATATTTT. It codes for CASSPDRTSGNTIYF.

The rearrangement uses TRBV11-2 and TRBJ1-1; possibly TRBD1 for D (6 bases). Per the germline V gene, CDR1 is SGHAT and CDR2 is FQNNGV. CDR3 length: 14 amino acids. V shed 4 bases and J shed 0 bases, with 9 bases lying between them. The CDR3 protein is CASSWTEMNTEAFF. CDR3 DNA sequence: TGTGCCAGCAGCTGGACAGAGATGAACACTGAAGCTTTCTTT.